This T cell receptor (beta chain) appears in the sequencing data of a study of PD-1 blockade in classical Hodgkin lymphoma. Method: immunoSEQ multiplex PCR; TCRdb's copy keeps in-frame clones and lacks some. The sample consists of 34,000 or so clones, 80% to 95% of them appearing once. The germline CDR1 and CDR2 sequences are MNHNS and SASEGT. The junction had 9 bases not matched to a gene; V was cut back by 8 bases and J by 1 base. The CDR3 sequence is 15 residues long. Time point meaning: cycle 4 day 1 (C4D1), after 6 weeks of nivolumab. All trial patients relapsed after autologous stem cell transplantation. Researchers used magnetic negative selection to pull out pure CD4+ T cells from thawed PBMCs. Relapsed/refractory classical Hodgkin lymphoma patients had complete, partial or progressive responses. Findings and caveats of the study: Baseline TCR diversity was reportedly lower in newly diagnosed patients than in healthy donors. It was reported as lower still in relapsed/refractory patients. Complete responders' baseline diversity resembled that of newly diagnosed patients.

This clone showed up just once. The target antigen is unknown. This chain joins TRBV6-1 and TRBJ2-7; 9 nucleotides agree with TRBD2. The source is a human donor with classical Hodgkin lymphoma. The sample was CD4+ T cells from blood, taken before the fourth cycle of nivolumab. The CDR3 bases are TGTGCCAGCCATAAGACTAGCGGACATTCCTACGAGCAGTACTTC. Translation: CASHKTSGHSYEQYF.